This T cell receptor beta chain was captured in a study of cytomegalovirus exposure and HLA in healthy donors. General study results and limits: V- and J-gene trimming in TCR beta was tied to a missense DCLRE1C variant by an analysis performed later. TCR association rates varied by HLA locus in a later analysis, with DRB1 highest and HLA-C lowest. Diagnosis of cytomegalovirus status made by the classifier reportedly showed high specificity and sensitivity. Clonal expansion, a later analysis showed, was greater in HLA-associated TCR beta chains than in equally common others.

Remarks on this clone: Its target is unknown.

The PCR was carried out with 60 Vbeta primers and 13 Jbeta primers. Produced via immunoSEQ multiplex PCR; TCRdb's table is partial and in-frame only. The sample has under 200,000 clones, roughly 83% seen once. After removal of 5 bases from V and 4 bases from J, the junction contained 13 bases not matched to a gene. The CDR3 spans 16 residues. Germline V gene lookup returns CDR1 GTSNPN and CDR2 SVGIG (reference sequence). Input material: PBMCs. The rearrangement joins TRBV30 to TRBJ1-4, with 7 positions matching TRBD1. This receptor was identified in a woman in her 50s in good health and CMV-seronegative. The CDR3 is CAWSAFRRQGNEKLFF. CDR3 in DNA: TGTGCCTGGTCGGCTTTTCGGAGACAGGGTAATGAAAAACTGTTTTTT.